This is a list of T cell receptor beta chains from one sample in a study of blood T cell repertoires in COVID-19. This table comes from immunoSEQ multiplex PCR, and its TCRdb copy is limited to in-frame clones, with some not included. This sample yields a few hundred thousand clones, of which around nine tenths are seen a single time; about a tenth belongs to the top ten. Sequenced material: PBMCs or T cells enriched from blood (not recorded which). These receptors originate from a woman between 50 and 59 years old who had recovered from COVID-19. CDR3s include the opening cysteine and the closing phenylalanine or tryptophan. The order of the fields is clone size, CDR3 length, V gene, D gene, J gene, CDR3 DNA, CDR3 protein. The D gene is left open where the match is weak. The size entry is marked missing in some rows and otherwise reads once, few, many or a size class.

.	14	TRBV20-1	TRBD2	TRBJ2-5	TGCAGTGCTAGTGGGGGGGAACGTCAAGAGACCCAGTACTTC	CSASGGERQETQYF
.	14	TRBV7-9	TRBD1	TRBJ2-3	TGTGCCAGCAGCATCGGACAGGGCACAGATACGCAGTATTTT	CASSIGQGTDTQYF
.	15	TRBV5-1	TRBD1	TRBJ1-2	TGCGCCAGCAGCTTGGCCGACAGGGAGAGCTATGGCTACACCTTC	CASSLADRESYGYTF
.	20	TRBV18	TRBD2	TRBJ2-5	TGTGCCAGCTCCCGCGGACTTACCGGGGGTAGCGGGGGCCCTCAGGAGACCCAGTACTTC	CASSRGLTGGSGGPQETQYF
.	16	TRBV9	TRBD1	TRBJ1-4	TGTGCCAGCAGCGTAGGTTCCGAGACAGGGGGGAGAAAACTGTTTTTT	CASSVGSETGGRKLFF
.	15	TRBV24-1	.	TRBJ2-5	TGTGCCACCAGTGATTTGAGTCAGGGGCAAGAGACCCAGTACTTC	CATSDLSQGQETQYF
.	15	TRBV6-5	TRBD1	TRBJ2-2	TGTGCCAGCAGTCCACAGGGGGCAATCACCGGGGAGCTGTTTTTT	CASSPQGAITGELFF
.	12	TRBV2	.	TRBJ2-7	TGTGCCAGCAGTTGGTTCGGGGACGAGCAGTACTTC	CASSWFGDEQYF
.	16	TRBV5-1	TRBD2	TRBJ2-1	TGCGCCAGCAGCCTCGACCTAGCGGGGGAGGGCAATGAGCAGTTCTTC	CASSLDLAGEGNEQFF
.	15	TRBV11-2	.	TRBJ1-3	TGTGCCAGCAGCCCATCATCGGACGGACTAAACACCATATATTTT	CASSPSSDGLNTIYF
.	14	TRBV28	.	TRBJ1-2	TGTGCCAGCAGTTTAGGGTCCCTAGCCTATGGCTACACCTTC	CASSLGSLAYGYTF
.	16	TRBV5-1	TRBD2	TRBJ2-1	TGCGCCAGCAGCTTGGGTGGCGGGGGGGCCATCAATGAGCAGTTCTTC	CASSLGGGGAINEQFF
.	14	TRBV5-1	TRBD2	TRBJ2-3	TGCGCCAGCTCCGGACTAGCGGTAACAGATACGCAGTATTTT	CASSGLAVTDTQYF
.	18	TRBV9	TRBD2	TRBJ2-3	TGTGCCAGCAGCGTAGCTTTTGCTAGCGGGGGGCGGGCAGATACGCAGTATTTT	CASSVAFASGGRADTQYF
.	13	TRBV7-9	.	TRBJ2-1	TGTGCCAGCAGCTTAGTAAACTACAATGAGCAGTTCTTC	CASSLVNYNEQFF
.	16	TRBV21-1	.	TRBJ1-2	TGTGCCAGCAGCAAACCCCGGACAGGAACTAACTATGGCTACACCTTC	CASSKPRTGTNYGYTF
.	22	TRBV2	TRBD1	TRBJ2-2	TGTGCCAGCAGTGAATTCTTTCTCGGACAGGGGGCTCTAACCTCGAACACCGGGGAGCTGTTTTTT	CASSEFFLGQGALTSNTGELFF
.	13	TRBV19	.	TRBJ1-5	TGTGCCAGTACGCAAAGCTACTATCAGCCCCAGCATTTT	CASTQSYYQPQHF
once	14	TRBV10-3	.	TRBJ1-5	TGTGCCATCAGTGAGGGGCGGGACAATCAGCCCCAGCATTTT	CAISEGRDNQPQHF
.	12	TRBV5-1	.	TRBJ2-2	TGCGCCAGCACTCCCAACACCGGGGAGCTGTTTTTT	CASTPNTGELFF
.	14	TRBV30	.	TRBJ2-2	TGTGCCTGGAGTGTTGCCCGGGAAGCCGGGGAGCTGTTTTTT	CAWSVAREAGELFF
once	14	TRBV7-2	.	TRBJ2-2	TGTGCCAGCAGCCTGCTCCAGGCCACCGGGGAGCTGTTTTTT	CASSLLQATGELFF
.	11	TRBV29-1	.	TRBJ2-7	TGCAGCGTTGGGCTAGGACAGATACAGTACTTC	CSVGLGQIQYF
.	15	TRBV5-6	.	TRBJ2-7	TGTGCCAGCAGCTTGCGGACAAGGGCCTCCTACGAGCAGTACTTC	CASSLRTRASYEQYF
.	14	TRBV27	TRBD2	TRBJ2-5	TGTGCCACCACCGAGAGCGGGGGGTATGAGACCCAGTACTTC	CATTESGGYETQYF
.	16	TRBV7-9	TRBD2	TRBJ2-7	TGTGCCAGCAGCTTAGTTGCGGGGGGGCTATATGACGAGCAGTACTTC	CASSLVAGGLYDEQYF
.	14	TRBV7-2	TRBD1	TRBJ1-1	TGTGCCAGCAGCTGGGACAGGGGACGGACTGAAGCTTTCTTT	CASSWDRGRTEAFF
.	14	TRBV7-2	.	TRBJ1-1	TGTGCCAGCAGCTTAGCGCAGGGGAACACTGAAGCTTTCTTT	CASSLAQGNTEAFF
.	16	TRBV18	.	TRBJ1-2	TGTGCCAGCTCACCATTTCCGGACAGAATTAACTATGGCTACACCTTC	CASSPFPDRINYGYTF
.	13	TRBV27	.	TRBJ2-7	TGTGCCAGCAGTTTTGGCAGAACCTACGAGCAGTACTTC	CASSFGRTYEQYF
.	15	TRBV4-1	.	TRBJ1-2	TGCGCCAGCAGCCAAGATTCGCGCGGGTTAAGTGGCTACACCTTC	CASSQDSRGLSGYTF
.	11	TRBV19	.	TRBJ1-1	TGTGCCAGTGAGATGAACACTGAAGCTTTCTTT	CASEMNTEAFF
medium-sized	14	TRBV6-2/TRBV6-3	TRBD1	TRBJ1-6	TGTGCCAGCAGTCGGGACAGGGAAAATTCACCCCTCCACTTT	CASSRDRENSPLHF
.	14	TRBV6-5	.	TRBJ1-5	TGTGCCAGCAGTCCAGGACAGATCGGTCAGCCCCAGCATTTT	CASSPGQIGQPQHF